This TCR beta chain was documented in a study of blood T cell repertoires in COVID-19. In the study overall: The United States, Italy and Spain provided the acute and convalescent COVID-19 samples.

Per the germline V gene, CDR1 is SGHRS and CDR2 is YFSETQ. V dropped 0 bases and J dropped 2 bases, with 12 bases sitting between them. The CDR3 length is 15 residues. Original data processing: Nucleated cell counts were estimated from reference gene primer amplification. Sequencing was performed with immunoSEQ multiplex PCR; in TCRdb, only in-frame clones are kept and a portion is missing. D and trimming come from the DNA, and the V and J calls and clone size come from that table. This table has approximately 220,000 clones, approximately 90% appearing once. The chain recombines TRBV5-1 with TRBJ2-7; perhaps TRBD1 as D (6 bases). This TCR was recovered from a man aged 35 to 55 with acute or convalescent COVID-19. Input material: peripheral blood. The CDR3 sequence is CASSLDPGQTYEQYF. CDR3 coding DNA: TGCGCCAGCAGCTTGGACCCTGGACAGACCTACGAGCAGTACTTC.